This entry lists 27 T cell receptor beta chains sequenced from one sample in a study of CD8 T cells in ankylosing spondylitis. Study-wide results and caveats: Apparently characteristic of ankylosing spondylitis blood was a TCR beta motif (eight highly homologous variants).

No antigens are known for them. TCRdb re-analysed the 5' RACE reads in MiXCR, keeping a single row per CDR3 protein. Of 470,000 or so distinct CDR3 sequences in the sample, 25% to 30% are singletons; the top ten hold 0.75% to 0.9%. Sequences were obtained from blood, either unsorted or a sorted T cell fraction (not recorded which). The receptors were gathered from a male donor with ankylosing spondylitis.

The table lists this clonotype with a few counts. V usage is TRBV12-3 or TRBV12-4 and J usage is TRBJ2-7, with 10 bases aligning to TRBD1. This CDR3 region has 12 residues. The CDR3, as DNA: TGTGCCAGCAGTTTCGGGGACAGGGGATTCAGCGTC. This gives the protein CASSFGDRGFSV.

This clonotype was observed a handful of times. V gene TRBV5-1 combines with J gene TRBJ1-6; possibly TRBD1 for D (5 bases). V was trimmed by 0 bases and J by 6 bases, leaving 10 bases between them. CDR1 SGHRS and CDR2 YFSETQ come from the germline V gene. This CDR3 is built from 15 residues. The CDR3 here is CASSLDRPPNSPLHF. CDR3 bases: TGCGCCAGCAGCTTGGACAGGCCGCCTAATTCACCCCTCCACTTT.

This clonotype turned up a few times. This chain's CDR3 is CASSFPTGAPDTQYF. The CDR3 nucleotides read TGTGCCAGCAGCTTCCCGACAGGGGCCCCAGATACGCAGTATTTT. The rearrangement joins TRBV5-6 to TRBJ2-3, with TRBD1 identical over 8 bases. V gave up 2 bases and J gave up 4 bases; unmatched junction bases: 6. This CDR3 has 15 amino acids. The germline gives CDR1 SGHDT, CDR2 YYEEEE.

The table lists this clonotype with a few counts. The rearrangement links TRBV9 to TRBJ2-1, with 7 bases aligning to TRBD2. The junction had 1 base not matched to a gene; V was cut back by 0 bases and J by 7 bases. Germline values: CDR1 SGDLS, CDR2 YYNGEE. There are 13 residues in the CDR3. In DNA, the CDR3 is TGTGCCAGCAGCGTAGCGGGAGGTAATGAGCAGTTCTTC. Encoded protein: CASSVAGGNEQFF.

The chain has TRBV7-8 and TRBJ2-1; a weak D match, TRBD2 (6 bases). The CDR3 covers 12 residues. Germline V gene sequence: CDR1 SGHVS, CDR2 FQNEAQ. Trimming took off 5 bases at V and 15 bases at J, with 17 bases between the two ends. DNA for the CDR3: TGTGCCAGCAGCCAAAAAGGGACTCCCTGGTTCTTC. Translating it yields CASSQKGTPWFF.

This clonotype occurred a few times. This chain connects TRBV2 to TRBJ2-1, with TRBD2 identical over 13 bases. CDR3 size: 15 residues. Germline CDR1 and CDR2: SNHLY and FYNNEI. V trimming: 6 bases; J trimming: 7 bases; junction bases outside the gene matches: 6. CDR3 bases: TGTGCCAGCAGGGTAGGACTAGCGGGAGAGAATGAGCAGTTCTTC. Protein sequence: CASRVGLAGENEQFF. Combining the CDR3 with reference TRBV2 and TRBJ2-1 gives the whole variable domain EPEVTQTPSHQVTQMGQEVILRCVPISNHLYFYWYRQILGQKVEFLVSFYNNEISEKSEIFDDQFSVERPDGSNFTLKIRSTKLEDSAMYFCASRVGLAGENEQFFGPGTRLTVL.

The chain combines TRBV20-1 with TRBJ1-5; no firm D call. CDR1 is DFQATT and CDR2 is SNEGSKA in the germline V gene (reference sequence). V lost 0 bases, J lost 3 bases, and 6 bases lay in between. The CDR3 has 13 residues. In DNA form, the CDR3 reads TGCAGTGCTAGAGATATTTCCAATCAGCCCCAGCATTTT. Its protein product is CSARDISNQPQHF.

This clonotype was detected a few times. The chain's CDR3 is CASSHGGETQYF. The CDR3 DNA reads TGTGCCAGCAGCCACGGAGGAGAGACCCAGTACTTC. This chain connects TRBV14 to TRBJ2-5, with D maybe TRBD2 (5 bases). The germline CDR1 and CDR2 sequences are SGHDN and FVKESK. The CDR3 contains 12 residues. V lost 3 bases and J lost 4, with 6 bases in between.

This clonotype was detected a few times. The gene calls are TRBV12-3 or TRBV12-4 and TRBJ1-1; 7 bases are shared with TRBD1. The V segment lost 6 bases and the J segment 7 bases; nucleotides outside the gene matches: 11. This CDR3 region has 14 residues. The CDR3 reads CASRATTGFGEAFF. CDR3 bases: TGTGCCAGCAGGGCGACGACAGGGTTTGGTGAAGCTTTCTTT.

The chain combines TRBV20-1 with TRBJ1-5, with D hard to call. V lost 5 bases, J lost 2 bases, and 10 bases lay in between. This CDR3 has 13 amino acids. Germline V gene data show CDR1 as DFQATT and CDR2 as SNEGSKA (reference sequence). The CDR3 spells CSARDSGNQPQHF. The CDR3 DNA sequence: TGCAGTGCTCGTGATTCCGGCAATCAGCCCCAGCATTTT.

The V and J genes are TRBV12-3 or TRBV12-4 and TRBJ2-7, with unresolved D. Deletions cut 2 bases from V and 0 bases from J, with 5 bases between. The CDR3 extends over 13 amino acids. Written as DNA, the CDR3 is TGTGCCAGCAGTTTAACAGCCTCCTACGAGCAGTACTTC. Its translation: CASSLTASYEQYF.

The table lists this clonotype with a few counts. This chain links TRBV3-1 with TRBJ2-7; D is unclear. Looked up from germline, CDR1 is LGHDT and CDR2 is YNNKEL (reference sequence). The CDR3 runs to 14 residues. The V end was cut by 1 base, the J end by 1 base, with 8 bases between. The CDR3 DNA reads TGTGCCAGCAGCCAAGTCGACTTTTCCTACGAGCAGTACTTC. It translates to CASSQVDFSYEQYF.

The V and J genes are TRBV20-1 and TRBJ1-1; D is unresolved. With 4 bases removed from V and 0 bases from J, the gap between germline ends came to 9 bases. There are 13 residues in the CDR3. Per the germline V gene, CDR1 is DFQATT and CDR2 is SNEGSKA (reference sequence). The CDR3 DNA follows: TGCAGTGCTACCGGACCCTTGAACACTGAAGCTTTCTTT. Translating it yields CSATGPLNTEAFF.

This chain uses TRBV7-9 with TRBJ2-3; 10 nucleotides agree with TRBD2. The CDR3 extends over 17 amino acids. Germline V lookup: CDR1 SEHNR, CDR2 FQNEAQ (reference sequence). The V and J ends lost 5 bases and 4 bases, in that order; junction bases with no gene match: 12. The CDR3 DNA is TGTGCCAGCAGCCCCCAACTAGCGGGATCATACCCAGATACGCAGTATTTT. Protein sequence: CASSPQLAGSYPDTQYF.

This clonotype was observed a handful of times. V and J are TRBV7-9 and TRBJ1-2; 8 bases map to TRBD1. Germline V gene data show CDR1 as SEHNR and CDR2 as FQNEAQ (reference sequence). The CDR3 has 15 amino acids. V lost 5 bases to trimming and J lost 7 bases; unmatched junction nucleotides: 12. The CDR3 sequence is CASSQGFQGAGGYTF. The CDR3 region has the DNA TGTGCCAGCAGCCAAGGGTTCCAGGGGGCAGGTGGCTACACCTTC. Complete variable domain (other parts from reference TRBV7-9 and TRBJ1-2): DTGVSQNPRHKITKRGQNVTFRCDPISEHNRLYWYRQTLGQGPEFLTYFQNEAQLEKSRLLSDRFSAERPKGSFSTLEIQRTEQGDSAMYLCASSQGFQGAGGYTFGSGTRLTVV.

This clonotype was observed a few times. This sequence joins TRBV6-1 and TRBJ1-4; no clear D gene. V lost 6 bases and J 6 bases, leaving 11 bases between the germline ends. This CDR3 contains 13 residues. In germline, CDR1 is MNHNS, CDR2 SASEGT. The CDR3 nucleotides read TGTGCCAGCAGCCCTCCGCCCGATGAAAAACTGTTTTTT. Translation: CASSPPPDEKLFF.

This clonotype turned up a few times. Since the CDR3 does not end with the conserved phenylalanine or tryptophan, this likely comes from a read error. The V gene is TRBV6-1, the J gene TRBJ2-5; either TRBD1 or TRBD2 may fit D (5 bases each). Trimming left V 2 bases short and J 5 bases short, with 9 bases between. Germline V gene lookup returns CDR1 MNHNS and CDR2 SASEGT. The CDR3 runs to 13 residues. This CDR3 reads CASSEPGTETQYL. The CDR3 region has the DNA TGTGCCAGCAGTGAACCAGGGACGGAGACCCAGTACCTC.

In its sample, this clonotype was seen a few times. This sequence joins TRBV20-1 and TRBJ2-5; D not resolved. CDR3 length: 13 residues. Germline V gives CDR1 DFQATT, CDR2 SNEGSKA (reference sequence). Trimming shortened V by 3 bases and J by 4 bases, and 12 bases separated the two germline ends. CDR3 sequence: CSAREARLETQYF. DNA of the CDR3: TGCAGTGCTAGGGAAGCGAGGCTAGAGACCCAGTACTTC.

CDR3 sequence reads: CASSLAIPGELFF. In DNA, the CDR3 is TGCGCCAGCAGCTTGGCCATTCCCGGGGAGCTGTTTTTT. This chain uses TRBV5-1 with TRBJ2-2; D gene ambiguous. The V gene lost 0 bases and the J gene lost 6 bases, with 6 bases spanning the gap. The germline gives CDR1 SGHRS, CDR2 YFSETQ. The CDR3 loop spans 13 amino acids.

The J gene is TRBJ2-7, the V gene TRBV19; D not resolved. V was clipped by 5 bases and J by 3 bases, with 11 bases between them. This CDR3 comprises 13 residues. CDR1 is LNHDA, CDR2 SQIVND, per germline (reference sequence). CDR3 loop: CASSARNVYEQYV. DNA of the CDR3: TGTGCCAGTAGTGCCAGGAATGTCTACGAGCAGTACGTC.

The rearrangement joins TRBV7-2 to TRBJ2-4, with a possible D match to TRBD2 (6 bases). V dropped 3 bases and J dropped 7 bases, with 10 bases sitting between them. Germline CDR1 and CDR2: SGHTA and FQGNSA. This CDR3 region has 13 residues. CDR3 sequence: CASSFGGVNIQYF. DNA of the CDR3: TGTGCCAGCAGCTTCGGAGGGGTGAACATTCAGTACTTC.

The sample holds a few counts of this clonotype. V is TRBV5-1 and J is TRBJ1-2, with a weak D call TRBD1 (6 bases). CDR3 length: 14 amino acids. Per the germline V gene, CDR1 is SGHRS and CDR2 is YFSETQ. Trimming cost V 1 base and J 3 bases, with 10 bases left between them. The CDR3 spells CASSLTGIDYGYTF. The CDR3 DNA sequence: TGCGCCAGCAGCTTGACAGGGATAGACTATGGCTACACCTTC.

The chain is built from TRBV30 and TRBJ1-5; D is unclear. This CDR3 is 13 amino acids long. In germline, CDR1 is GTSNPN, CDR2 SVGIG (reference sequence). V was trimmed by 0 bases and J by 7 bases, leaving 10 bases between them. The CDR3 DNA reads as TGTGCCTGGAGTGTACGGGCGTTACAGCCCCAGCATTTT. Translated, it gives CAWSVRALQPQHF.

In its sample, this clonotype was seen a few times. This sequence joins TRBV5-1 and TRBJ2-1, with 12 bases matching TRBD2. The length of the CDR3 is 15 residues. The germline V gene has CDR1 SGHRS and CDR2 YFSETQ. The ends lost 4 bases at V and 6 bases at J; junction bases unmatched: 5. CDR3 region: CASSTTSGSLNEQFF. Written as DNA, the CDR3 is TGCGCCAGCAGCACGACTAGCGGGAGCCTCAATGAGCAGTTCTTC.

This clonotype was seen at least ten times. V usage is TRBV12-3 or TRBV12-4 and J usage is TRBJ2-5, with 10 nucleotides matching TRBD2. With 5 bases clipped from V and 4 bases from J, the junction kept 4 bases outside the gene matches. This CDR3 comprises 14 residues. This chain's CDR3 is CASSPWTSGETQYF. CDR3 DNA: TGTGCCAGCAGTCCCTGGACTAGCGGAGAGACCCAGTACTTC.

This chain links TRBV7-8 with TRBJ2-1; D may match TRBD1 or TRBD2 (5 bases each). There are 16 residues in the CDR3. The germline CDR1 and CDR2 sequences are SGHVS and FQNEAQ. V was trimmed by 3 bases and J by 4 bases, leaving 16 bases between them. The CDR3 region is CASSFRVGSTYNEQFF. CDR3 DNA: TGTGCCAGCAGCTTCAGGGTTGGGAGTACTTACAATGAGCAGTTCTTC.

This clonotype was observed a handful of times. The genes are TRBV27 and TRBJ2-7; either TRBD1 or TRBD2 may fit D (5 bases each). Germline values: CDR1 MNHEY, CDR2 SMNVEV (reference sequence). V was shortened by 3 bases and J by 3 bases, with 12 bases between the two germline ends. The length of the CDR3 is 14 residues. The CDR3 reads CASSFWGKNYEQYF. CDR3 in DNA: TGTGCCAGCAGTTTCTGGGGGAAAAACTACGAGCAGTACTTC.